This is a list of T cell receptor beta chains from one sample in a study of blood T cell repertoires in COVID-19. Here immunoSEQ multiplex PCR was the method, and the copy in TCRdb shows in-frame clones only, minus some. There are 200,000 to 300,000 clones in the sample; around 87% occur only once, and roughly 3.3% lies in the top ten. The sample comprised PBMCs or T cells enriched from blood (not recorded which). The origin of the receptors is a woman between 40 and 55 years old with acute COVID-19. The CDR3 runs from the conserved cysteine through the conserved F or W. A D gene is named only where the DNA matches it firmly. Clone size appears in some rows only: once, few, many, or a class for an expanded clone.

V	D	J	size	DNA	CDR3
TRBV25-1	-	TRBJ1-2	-	TGTGCCAGCAGTGAAGGGGGGAGTCTTGGGCAGTATGGCTACACCTTC	CASSEGGSLGQYGYTF
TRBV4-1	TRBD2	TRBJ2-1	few	TGCGCCAGCAGCCAACCACTTAGCGGGAGGGCCTGGGAGCAGTTCTTC	CASSQPLSGRAWEQFF
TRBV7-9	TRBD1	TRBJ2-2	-	TGTGCCAGCACCTTGGTAACAGGGGGCGCCGTAAGCGGGGAGCTGTTTTTT	CASTLVTGGAVSGELFF
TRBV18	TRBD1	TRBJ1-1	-	TGTGCCAGCTCACCGCAGGGGGTTGGGAACACTGAAGCTTTCTTT	CASSPQGVGNTEAFF
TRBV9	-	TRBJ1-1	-	TGTGCCAGCAGCGTAGCTCTTACAGCTGCTGAAGCTTTCTTT	CASSVALTAAEAFF
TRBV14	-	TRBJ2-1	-	TGTGCCAGCAGCCAAGTACTAGTCGATGAGCAGTTCTTC	CASSQVLVDEQFF
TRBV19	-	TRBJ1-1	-	TGTGCCAGTAGCCCACTCCCCAGGTTAACTGAAGCTTTCTTT	CASSPLPRLTEAFF
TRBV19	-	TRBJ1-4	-	TGTGCCAGTAGTACATCACCGGGGAGATATGATGAAAAACTGTTTTTT	CASSTSPGRYDEKLFF
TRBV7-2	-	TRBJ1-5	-	TGTGCCAGCAGCTCTAGATCGGGCAATCAGCCCCAGCATTTT	CASSSRSGNQPQHF
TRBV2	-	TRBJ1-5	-	TGTGCCAGCAGGCCCGCGGGTCAGCCCCAGCATTTT	CASRPAGQPQHF
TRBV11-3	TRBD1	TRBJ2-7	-	TGTGCCAGCAGCCTACGACAGGGGGACTACGAGCAGTACTTC	CASSLRQGDYEQYF
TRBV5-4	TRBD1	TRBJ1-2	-	TGTGCCAGCAGCGAGGACAGGTTCTATGGCTACACCTTC	CASSEDRFYGYTF
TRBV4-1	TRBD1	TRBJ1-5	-	TGCGCCAGCAGCCAAGTCCCAGGGGGTCAGCCCCAGCATTTT	CASSQVPGGQPQHF
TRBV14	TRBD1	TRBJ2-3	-	TGTGCCAGCAGCCAGAACCACAGGGGCGGCTTGAGCACAGATACGCAGTATTTT	CASSQNHRGGLSTDTQYF
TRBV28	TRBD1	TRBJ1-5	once	TGTGCCAGCAGTTCCGGACAGGCTGGGGCCTTCAATCAGCCCCAGCATTTT	CASSSGQAGAFNQPQHF
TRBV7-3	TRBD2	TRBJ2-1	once	TGTGCCAGCAGCTTGCTAGCGGGGGGAAGGGAGCAGTTCTTC	CASSLLAGGREQFF
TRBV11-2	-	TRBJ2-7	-	TGTGCCAGCAGCCCATCCCAGGGTGTTGTAGCGGTAAACTACGAGCAGTACTTC	CASSPSQGVVAVNYEQYF
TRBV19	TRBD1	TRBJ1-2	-	TGTGCCAGTAGGCGACAGGGAGATATCCTCTATGGCTACACCTTC	CASRRQGDILYGYTF
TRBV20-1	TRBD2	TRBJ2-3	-	TGCAGTGCTAGTGCTAGCGGGGGTTATACGCAGTATTTT	CSASASGGYTQYF
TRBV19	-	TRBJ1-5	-	TGTGCCAGTAGTTCCTCAGGGGTAATCGGAAATCAGCCCCAGCATTTT	CASSSSGVIGNQPQHF
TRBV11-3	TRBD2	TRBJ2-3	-	TGTGCCAGCAGCCCCAGGGGACTAGCGGAGTTAAAAAGCACAGATACGCAGTATTTT	CASSPRGLAELKSTDTQYF
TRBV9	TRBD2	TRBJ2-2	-	TGTGCCAGCAGCGTGCAAGCGGGAGGTCGAATTGGCGGGGAGCTGTTTTTT	CASSVQAGGRIGGELFF
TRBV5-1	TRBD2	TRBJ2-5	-	TGCGCCAGCAGCTTGGGGACTAGCGGGAGGTGGGAGACCCAGTACTTC	CASSLGTSGRWETQYF
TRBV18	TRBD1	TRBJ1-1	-	TGTGCCAGCTCACCCACAGGGGACACTGAAGCTTTCTTT	CASSPTGDTEAFF
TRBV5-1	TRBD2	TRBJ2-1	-	TGCGCCAGCAGCCCCGCGAGCGGGAGGGGCTATGAGCAGTTCTTC	CASSPASGRGYEQFF